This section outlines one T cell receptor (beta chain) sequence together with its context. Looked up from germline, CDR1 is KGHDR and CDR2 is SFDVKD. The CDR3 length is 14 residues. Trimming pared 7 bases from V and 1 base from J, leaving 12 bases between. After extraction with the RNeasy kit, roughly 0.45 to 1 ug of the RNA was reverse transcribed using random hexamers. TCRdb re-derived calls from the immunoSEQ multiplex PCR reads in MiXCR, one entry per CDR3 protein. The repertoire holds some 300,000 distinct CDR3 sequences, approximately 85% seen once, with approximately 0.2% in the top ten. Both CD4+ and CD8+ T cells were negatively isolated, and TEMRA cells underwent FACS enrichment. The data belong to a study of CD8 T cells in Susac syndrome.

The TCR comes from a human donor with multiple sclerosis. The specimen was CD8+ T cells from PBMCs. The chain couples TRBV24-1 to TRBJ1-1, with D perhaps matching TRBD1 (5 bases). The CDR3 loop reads CATRRQGENTEAFF. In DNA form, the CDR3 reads TGTGCCACCAGGCGCCAGGGTGAGAACACTGAAGCTTTCTTT.